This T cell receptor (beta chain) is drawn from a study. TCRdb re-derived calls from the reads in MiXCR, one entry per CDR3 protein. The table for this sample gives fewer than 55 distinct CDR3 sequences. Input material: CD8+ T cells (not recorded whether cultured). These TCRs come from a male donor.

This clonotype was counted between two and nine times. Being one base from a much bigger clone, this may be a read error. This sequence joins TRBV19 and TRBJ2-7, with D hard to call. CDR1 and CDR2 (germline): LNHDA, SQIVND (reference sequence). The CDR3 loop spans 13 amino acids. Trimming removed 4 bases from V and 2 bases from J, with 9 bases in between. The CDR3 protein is CASSTRSPYEQYF. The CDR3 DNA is TGTGCCAGTAGTACGAGGAGCCCCTACGAGCAGTACTTC.